This T cell receptor (beta chain) was found in a study of T cell responses to AZD1222 COVID-19 vaccine (dated by TCRdb to the early 2020s). With respect to the entire study: TCR sequencing was performed for about 240 trial participants, of whom around 200 were given two doses of AZD1222 and approximately 25 were given two doses of MenACWY control vaccine. Trial participants were enrolled into age subgroups of 18-55, 56-69 and 70-plus years, which contained roughly 140, 27 and 60 TCR-sequenced participants, respectively. What the research found in general, with its limitations: Reportedly, almost half of the unique spike-specific TCRs recognized epitopes lying outside the regions that are mutated in the B.1.351 and B.1.1.7 variants. Conclusions about previously exposed vaccinees were limited because only a handful of AZD1222 recipients were SARS-CoV-2 seropositive at baseline. The 56-69-year group was small, and its depth increase did not reach significance, likely because of low power. Because no day 14 peak-response samples were available, repertoires were characterized only after the peak T cell response. After two AZD1222 doses, spike-specific TCR breadth and depth were significantly higher than at day 0 and than in MenACWY recipients. Most participants were white British and females outnumbered males, and the authors suggested that clonal diversity may have been underestimated. The whole spike protein was spanned by vaccine-associated CD4 TCRs, and dominant responses were seen in regions 160-218 and 743-854.

The CDR3 regions of human TCRbeta chains were analyzed by immunosequencing. The original pipeline was this. Repertoire TCRs were matched against a reference library of SARS-CoV-2-specific TCRs generated with the MIRA antigen-specificity platform. Breadth was defined as the fraction of unique TCRs that were SARS-CoV-2-associated, and depth was defined as the fraction of total T cells that were SARS-CoV-2-associated. Each spike-specific TCR was assigned to its reactive spike region and to a CD4 or CD8 class using the MIRA data. Log10-transformed breadth and depth values were compared by one-way ANOVA with Sidak's multiple comparisons tests. In TCRdb, the immuneACCESS table is reduced to in-frame sequences with V and J assigned. These tables do not hold every clone; where another copy was compared, an unresolved V gene accounts for under half, and the others remain unexplained. The V and J calls and clone size come from that table; D and trimming were worked out from the DNA. In this sample the table shows roughly 150,000 clones, approximately 94% of which occur a single time. Together, the top ten hold 5.1% of the sample.

About this clone: Its specific antigen is unknown. Nothing much larger sits one base from this clone, and base qualities are not available.

The label giving this sample's time point can be read as: about 28 days (+/-7) after the second vaccine dose. AZD1222 recipients given second doses at about 4 weeks or at about 12 weeks were pooled, since spike-specific TCR depth and breadth were not found to differ between the two schedules. Vaccinee samples were obtained from the UK trials COV001 and COV002, which included a single-blind randomized controlled phase 2/3 trial of AZD1222 (ChAdOx1 nCoV-19) in healthy adults. For TCRbeta chain sequencing, PBMC samples were collected from trial participants at day 0 and at day 28 after the second dose. The V end gives up 7 bases and the J end 3 bases, leaving 7 bases in the junction not matched to a gene. According to the germline V gene, CDR1 reads MDHEN and CDR2 reads SYDVKM. The CDR3 numbers 14 residues from cysteine through phenylalanine. Left in the record is the CDR3 DNA by itself, 42 bases read in frame from the first base.

The receptor was derived from an adult who received the AZD1222 COVID-19 vaccine. Sample: peripheral blood, taken 28 days after the second AZD1222 dose. This chain joins TRBV28 to TRBJ2-7; TRBD1 agrees with 9 junctional bases. The sequenced DNA is TGTGCCAGCAATAGGGGACAGGGCCTCTACGAGCAGTACTTC. It is translated as CASNRGQGLYEQYF.